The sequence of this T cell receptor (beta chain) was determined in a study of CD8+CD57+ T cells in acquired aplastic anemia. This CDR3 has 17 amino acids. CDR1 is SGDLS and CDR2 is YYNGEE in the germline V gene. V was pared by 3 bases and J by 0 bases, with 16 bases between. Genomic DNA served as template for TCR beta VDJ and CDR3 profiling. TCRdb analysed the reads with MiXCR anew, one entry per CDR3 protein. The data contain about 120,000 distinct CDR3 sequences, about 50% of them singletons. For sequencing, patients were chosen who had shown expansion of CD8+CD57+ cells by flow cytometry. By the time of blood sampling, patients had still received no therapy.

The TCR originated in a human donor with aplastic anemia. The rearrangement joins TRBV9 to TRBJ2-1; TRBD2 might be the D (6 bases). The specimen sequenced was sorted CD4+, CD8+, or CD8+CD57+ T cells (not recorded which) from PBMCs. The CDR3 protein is CASSGPPEGPSYNEQFF. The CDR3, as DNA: TGTGCCAGCAGCGGGCCCCCGGAGGGCCCCTCCTACAATGAGCAGTTCTTC.